The 22 T cell receptor beta chains given below trace back to one sample, sequenced in a study of cytomegalovirus exposure and HLA in healthy donors. Libraries were prepared by immunoSEQ multiplex PCR; TCRdb keeps only in-frame clonotypes and omits some of them. The sample lists around 300,000 clones, about 86% seen once, with more than 0.8% in the top ten. The sample consisted of PBMCs. These receptors came from a woman aged 18-29 years in good health and CMV-seronegative.

The V and J genes are TRBV7-9 and TRBJ2-7, with D perhaps TRBD2 (6 bases). CDR3 length: 15 residues. Germline values: CDR1 SEHNR, CDR2 FQNEAQ (reference sequence). The V end was cut by 4 bases, the J end by 3 bases, with 16 bases between. This CDR3 reads CASSYPRGTSYEQYF. DNA for the CDR3: TGTGCCAGCAGCTACCCTCGGGGGACGAGCTACGAGCAGTACTTC.

This chain links TRBV7-9 with TRBJ1-1, with TRBD1 identical over 9 bases. The V and J ends lost 4 bases and 0 bases, in that order; junction bases with no gene match: 0. The CDR3 consists of 14 residues. The germline gives CDR1 SEHNR, CDR2 FQNEAQ (reference sequence). CDR3 coding DNA: TGTGCCAGCAGCTGGACAGGGGTGAACACTGAAGCTTTCTTT. Protein: CASSWTGVNTEAFF.

The chain joins TRBV2 to TRBJ2-7; tentative D call: TRBD1 (5 bases). Between the trimmed V and J ends, which lost 7 bases and 3 bases, there was a span of 13 bases. Per the germline V gene, CDR1 is SNHLY and CDR2 is FYNNEI. The CDR3 is 13 amino acids. The chain's CDR3 is CASTRQPFYEQYF. CDR3 bases: TGTGCCAGCACCAGACAGCCGTTCTACGAGCAGTACTTC.

The chain links TRBV29-1 to TRBJ2-7, with TRBD2 matching 8 bases. The germline gives CDR1 SQVTM, CDR2 ANQGSEA. J lost 3 bases, V lost 4 bases, and 14 bases had no gene match. The CDR3 totals 16 residues. The CDR3 region is CSVVARVPSGLYEQYF. The CDR3 DNA reads as TGCAGCGTTGTTGCGAGAGTGCCTAGCGGGCTCTACGAGCAGTACTTC.

The CDR3 region is CASSGTGAVLYTEAFF. DNA for the CDR3: TGTGCCAGCTCAGGGACAGGGGCAGTCCTATACACTGAAGCTTTCTTT. The J gene is TRBJ1-1, the V gene TRBV27; TRBD1 matches 10 bases. The V and J ends lost 8 bases and 3 bases, in that order; junction bases with no gene match: 12. The CDR3 covers 16 residues. Germline CDR1 is MNHEY and CDR2 is SMNVEV (reference sequence).

The chain employs TRBV6-5 and TRBJ2-3, with a possible D match to TRBD2 (6 bases). With 5 bases removed from V and 2 bases from J, the gap between germline ends came to 14 bases. This CDR3 is 15 amino acids long. Germline loops: CDR1 MNHEY, CDR2 SVGAGI. DNA for the CDR3: TGTGCCAGCAGTCCTTCGGGGGTCCCCACAGATACGCAGTATTTT. This translates into CASSPSGVPTDTQYF.

The genes are TRBV10-3 and TRBJ2-7, with 10 bases that match TRBD2. The CDR3 sequence is 16 residues long. Looked up from germline, CDR1 is ENHRY and CDR2 is SYGVKD. V gave up 7 bases and J gave up 4 bases; unmatched junction bases: 13. CDR3 DNA sequence: TGTGCCATCACCCCTAGCGGGGGAGCCGGCCGTTACGAGCAGTACTTC. This sequence encodes CAITPSGGAGRYEQYF.

The genes are TRBV18 and TRBJ2-2; weak D call: TRBD1 (5 bases). Germline assignment: CDR1 KGHSH and CDR2 LQKENI. V was pared by 5 bases and J by 2 bases, with 9 bases between. The CDR3 spans 14 residues. The CDR3 region is CASSTDTNTGELFF. The CDR3 bases are TGTGCCAGCTCAACGGACACTAACACCGGGGAGCTGTTTTTT. Combining the CDR3 with reference TRBV18 and TRBJ2-2 gives the whole variable domain NAGVMQNPRHLVRRRGQEARLRCSPMKGHSHVYWYRQLPEEGLKFMVYLQKENIIDESGMPKERFSAEFPKEGPSILRIQQVVRGDSAAYFCASSTDTNTGELFFGEGSRLTVL.

J is TRBJ1-2 and V is TRBV6-5, with a possible D match to TRBD1 (6 bases). The CDR3 runs to 16 residues. V gave up 3 bases and J gave up 2 bases, with 16 bases separating them. CDR1 and CDR2 (germline): MNHEY, SVGAGI. In nucleotides, the CDR3 is TGTGCCAGCAGTTATTCGCCCCAGGGGCAGAACTATGGCTACACCTTC. Translated, it gives CASSYSPQGQNYGYTF.

The chain carries TRBV6-5 and TRBJ1-2, with a weak D call TRBD1 (5 bases). V was trimmed by 6 bases and J by 4 bases, leaving 18 bases between them. The CDR3 is made up of 15 amino acids. Per the germline V gene, CDR1 is MNHEY and CDR2 is SVGAGI. For the CDR3, the DNA is TGTGCCAGCAGCCCAAACGGCCAGGGAAGCTATGGCTACACCTTC. Protein product: CASSPNGQGSYGYTF.

There are a few counts of this clone. The J gene is TRBJ1-6, the V gene TRBV9; 7 bases are a match to TRBD1. Trimming removed 0 bases from V and 9 bases from J; junction bases left unmatched: 9. The CDR3 is 16 residues long. Germline values: CDR1 SGDLS, CDR2 YYNGEE. The chain's CDR3 is CASSVAPGQSLSPLHF. The DNA for the CDR3 is TGTGCCAGCAGCGTAGCTCCGGGACAGTCCCTTTCACCCCTCCACTTT.

The chain uses TRBV7-2 and TRBJ1-1; 8 nucleotides align to TRBD1. Germline CDR1 is SGHTA and CDR2 is FQGNSA. The V segment lost 1 base and the J segment 7 bases; nucleotides outside the gene matches: 2. CDR3 size: 13 residues. CDR3 nucleotides: TGTGCCAGCAGCTTAGATGGACAGGGTGAAGCTTTCTTT. Protein product: CASSLDGQGEAFF.

The rearrangement links TRBV27 to TRBJ2-3, with 10 positions matching TRBD2. CDR3 length equals 15 residues. Germline V gene sequence: CDR1 MNHEY, CDR2 SMNVEV (reference sequence). The J segment lost 4 bases and the V segment lost 6 bases, leaving 7 bases of the junction unmatched. The CDR3 DNA follows: TGTGCCAGCAGACCAGCGGGAGGGCCGCCAGATACGCAGTATTTT. Amino acid sequence: CASRPAGGPPDTQYF.

Turning to this clone: At one of its ends the junction is not consistent with the germline gene, which may arise from a read error. V usage is TRBV25-1 and J usage is TRBJ2-2; D not resolved. CDR3 length: 13 amino acids. Germline CDR1 reads MGHDK; CDR2 reads SYGVNS. The CDR3 region has the DNA TGTGCTAGCACAATCACGAACACCGGGGAGCTGTTTTTT. This codes for CASTITNTGELFF.

The chain carries TRBV9 and TRBJ2-1; 12 nucleotides align to TRBD2. With V trimmed by 4 bases and J by 4 bases, 3 bases remained unmatched. Germline values: CDR1 SGDLS, CDR2 YYNGEE. This CDR3 has 15 amino acids. CDR3 loop: CASSRLAGEYNEQFF. The CDR3 bases are TGTGCCAGCAGCCGACTAGCGGGGGAATACAATGAGCAGTTCTTC.

The V call is TRBV4-1, the J call TRBJ2-7; a possible D gene is TRBD2 (6 bases). V lost 2 bases to trimming and J lost 3 bases, with 11 bases between them. Germline CDR1 reads MGHRA; CDR2 reads YSYEKL. The length of the CDR3 is 14 residues. For the CDR3, the DNA is TGCGCCAGCAGCCAATCGGGACTGAGCTACGAGCAGTACTTC. Translation gives CASSQSGLSYEQYF.

V usage is TRBV5-1 and J usage is TRBJ2-3, with 10 bases matching TRBD1. Germline-derived CDR1 and CDR2 are SGHRS and YFSETQ. V lost 0 bases to trimming and J lost 5 bases; unmatched junction nucleotides: 6. The length of the CDR3 is 16 residues. For the CDR3, the DNA is TGCGCCAGCAGCTTGGAGGGACAGGGGAAAGGAGATACGCAGTATTTT. It specifies CASSLEGQGKGDTQYF.

This clone has just a few counts. This specimen includes other DNA sequences encoding the same CDR3. The V gene is TRBV27, the J gene TRBJ1-2; D gene uncertain. Germline loops: CDR1 MNHEY, CDR2 SMNVEV (reference sequence). V was shortened by 2 bases and J by 6 bases, with 7 bases between the two germline ends. The CDR3 covers 12 residues. CDR3 sequence (DNA): TGTGCCAGCAGTTTAACCGGGGATGGCTACACCTTC. Protein product: CASSLTGDGYTF.

V gene TRBV5-4 combines with J gene TRBJ2-2; possible D gene TRBD1, 7 bases. The CDR3 totals 16 residues. Between the trimmed V and J ends, which lost 0 bases and 5 bases, there was a span of 14 bases. Germline CDR1 is SGHNT and CDR2 is YYREEE (reference sequence). The CDR3 protein is CASSLGSGGRTGELFF. CDR3 DNA: TGTGCCAGCAGCTTGGGATCAGGGGGGCGAACCGGGGAGCTGTTTTTT.

This sequence joins TRBV27 and TRBJ2-3, with 9 bases fitting TRBD2. Germline CDR1 reads MNHEY; CDR2 reads SMNVEV (reference sequence). Trimming at V came to 2 bases and at J to 5 bases, leaving 5 bases not matched to a gene. This CDR3 spans 15 amino acids. CDR3 nucleotide sequence: TGTGCCAGCAGTTTAGCCCCAGCGGGAGGAGATACGCAGTATTTT. Its translation is CASSLAPAGGDTQYF.

The chain carries TRBV4-3 and TRBJ1-1; D perhaps matches TRBD1 (6 bases). This CDR3 has 19 residues. The V gene's germline CDR1 is LGHNA and CDR2 YSLEER. V was shortened by 0 bases and J by 1 base, with 21 bases between the two germline ends. The CDR3 here is CASSQDPLWGQDRNTEAFF. CDR3 nucleotide sequence: TGCGCCAGCAGCCAAGATCCCCTGTGGGGGCAGGACCGGAACACTGAAGCTTTCTTT.

The gene calls are TRBV10-2 and TRBJ2-7, with 9 positions matching TRBD1. Germline values: CDR1 WSHSY, CDR2 SAAADI. The CDR3 covers 14 residues. Germline trimming cut 5 bases from V and 1 base from J; bases unmatched to any gene: 3. The CDR3 here is CASSIGTGSYEQYF. CDR3 sequence (DNA): TGCGCCAGCAGTATAGGGACAGGGTCCTACGAGCAGTACTTC.